This entry describes one TCR beta chain. What it recognizes is unknown. Profiling relied on immunoSEQ multiplex PCR, and the TCRdb table lists in-frame clones only, not all of them. The table lists over 65,000 clones, over 80% of them singletons. These data come from a study of OX40 agonist ivuxolimab in advanced cancers. For the study at large: In this cohort, patients received ivuxolimab, an agonistic anti-OX40 (CD134) antibody. Cancers in dose escalation were hepatocellular, melanoma, renal cell and head and neck.

The germline V gene has CDR1 SGHDT and CDR2 YYEEEE. The CDR3 runs to 15 residues. Trimming pared 4 bases from V and 9 bases from J, leaving 17 bases between. Overall study results and limits: The average count of expanded clones was higher among CD8+ T cells than among CD4+. Within 6 weeks, CD4+ and CD8+ blood T cells expanded clonally at 0.1 to 3.0 mg/kg.

This sample comprised CD4+ or CD8+ T cells sorted from blood, obtained in a trial of the OX40 agonist ivuxolimab. The gene calls are TRBV5-6 and TRBJ1-6; maybe TRBD1 (6 bases). The TCR sequence derives from an adult with an advanced solid tumor such as melanoma, head and neck, liver or kidney cancer. CDR3 residues: CASSPRGGVGSPLHF. DNA of the CDR3: TGTGCCAGCAGCCCGAGGGGGGGGGTCGGTTCACCCCTCCACTTT.